Sequencing of this TCR beta chain was carried out in a study of chemoradiotherapy in HPV16-positive cancers. Whole-study results and caveats: During treatment, candidate HPV-specific clones and E7-related motifs expanded in tumor. For HPV16-positive patients, expanding HPV-responsive T cells associated with longer recurrence-free survival.

A note on this clone: Its antigen is not identified.

Produced via immunoSEQ multiplex PCR; TCRdb's table is partial and in-frame only. The data show fewer than 25,000 clones, with roughly 90% seen just once and about a sixth held by the top ten. The specimen was blood, collected from a patient who underwent chemoradiotherapy. The clonotype was recovered from a human donor with HPV-associated anogenital cancer.

CDR3: CASSVHMNTEAFF. DNA for the CDR3: TGTGCCAGTAGTGTTCACATGAACACTGAAGCTTTCTTT. This chain links TRBV19 with TRBJ1-1; no firm D call. This CDR3 is built from 13 residues. Germline-derived CDR1 and CDR2 are LNHDA and SQIVND (reference sequence). Trimming removed 5 bases at V and 0 bases at J, with 7 bases between.